The T cell receptor beta chain under discussion was sequenced for a study of CD8 T cells in ankylosing spondylitis. Points from the study as a whole: The study looked at matched synovial fluid samples from ankylosing spondylitis patients. Disease-linked clones were reported to be significantly enriched there. Peripheral blood held disease-linked clones only at relatively low frequency, and these were CD8+. A motif of under 10 highly homologous TCR beta variants was seen as apparently characteristic of ankylosing spondylitis blood. Certain motif variants had earlier appeared in reactive arthritis synovial fluid and blood.

Germline V CDR1 and CDR2: KGHDR, SFDVKD. CDR3 length: 12 residues. TCRdb itself ran the 5' RACE reads through MiXCR, one entry per CDR3 protein. Of more than 600,000 distinct CDR3 sequences in the sample, 15% to 20% were seen once. Turning to this clonotype: The antigen is undetermined. At one end the junction does not follow the germline gene, possibly because of a read error.

Sequenced input: blood, either unsorted or a sorted T cell fraction (not recorded which). The TCR sequence derives from a male donor with ankylosing spondylitis. The gene calls are TRBV24-1 and TRBJ2-1; the D gene could be TRBD1 or TRBD2 (6 bases each). The CDR3 DNA follows: TGTGCCACCAGTGATCCCGGGGGCGTGTTACTCTTC. Protein product: CATSDPGGVLLF.